These 17 T cell receptor beta chains originate from one sample sequenced in a study of T cells in Graves' hyperthyroidism and ophthalmopathy. The investigators amplified TCR beta CDR3 regions from RNA transcripts. The study used the HTBI primer set for a first-round RT-PCR of the TCR CDR3. TCRdb passed the multiplex PCR reads through MiXCR, listing each CDR3 protein once. The repertoire holds about 500,000 distinct CDR3 sequences, with 46% as singletons. Sequenced input: peripheral blood or thyroid tissue (not recorded which). The receptors here all came from an adult woman with Graves' disease, either hyperthyroidism or ophthalmopathy (not recorded which).

This chain connects TRBV7-6 to TRBJ2-5; 11 nucleotides align to TRBD2. Per the germline V gene, CDR1 is SGHVS and CDR2 is FNYEAQ. CDR3 length equals 16 residues. The V segment lost 5 bases and the J segment 2 bases; nucleotides outside the gene matches: 7. The CDR3 DNA reads as TGTGCCAGCAGCGTTCTAGCGGGGGGACCTCAAGAGACCCAGTACTTC. Its translation is CASSVLAGGPQETQYF.

This clonotype appeared many times. This chain links TRBV14 with TRBJ2-7; D unresolved. Germline V gene lookup returns CDR1 SGHDN and CDR2 FVKESK. The CDR3 consists of 14 residues. Trimming cost V 2 bases and J 5 bases, with 13 bases left between them. CDR3 DNA sequence: TGTGCCAGCAGCCAACTCCTCAAAGGGCACGAGCAGTACTTC. As protein: CASSQLLKGHEQYF.

This clonotype was seen repeatedly, ten times or more. This chain joins TRBV5-8 and TRBJ1-5; D is uncertain. CDR1 is SGHTS, CDR2 YDEGEE, per germline. V lost 4 bases and J lost 7, with 12 bases in between. The CDR3 spans 13 residues. The chain's CDR3 is CASSRRMGQPQHF. For the CDR3, the DNA is TGTGCCAGCAGCCGGCGGATGGGGCAGCCCCAGCATTTT. Full variable domain (rest looked up from reference TRBV5-8 and TRBJ1-5): EAGVTQSPTHLIKTRGQQATLRCSPISGHTSVYWYQQALGLGLQFLLWYDEGEERNRGNFPPRFSGRQFPNYSSELNVNALELEDSALYLCASSRRMGQPQHFGDGTRLSIL.

In regard to this clonotype: Germline and junction disagree at one end, which may indicate a read error. This rearrangement joins TRBV15 to TRBJ1-5; D not certain. Germline V lookup: CDR1 LNHNV, CDR2 YYDKDF (reference sequence). The CDR3 is 14 amino acids. DNA for the CDR3: TGTGCCACCGGCAGAGATTTTAGCAATCAGCCCCAGCATTTT. It translates to CATGRDFSNQPQHF. Full variable domain (missing parts from reference TRBV15 and TRBJ1-5): DAMVIQNPRYQVTQFGKPVTLSCSQTLNHNVMYWYQQKSSQAPKLLFHYYDKDFNNEADTPDNFQSRRPNTSFCFLDIRSPGLGDTAMYLCATGRDFSNQPQHFGDGTRLSIL.

The table lists this clonotype with many counts. The chain has TRBV6-6 and TRBJ2-5; D gene unclear. Germline V gene data show CDR1 as MNHNY and CDR2 as SVGAGI (reference sequence). V shed 7 bases and J shed 3 bases, with 6 bases lying between them. The CDR3 runs to 11 residues. CDR3 bases: TGTGCCAGCACCCAAAAAGAGACCCAGTACTTC. It codes for CASTQKETQYF.

This rearrangement joins TRBV12-3 or TRBV12-4 to TRBJ2-5, with TRBD2 matching over 11 bases. Germline trimming cut 4 bases from V and 1 base from J; bases unmatched to any gene: 5. The CDR3 consists of 16 residues. CDR3 sequence (DNA): TGTGCCAGCAGTTCCTCGACTAGCGGGACCCAAGAGACCCAGTACTTC. Protein sequence: CASSSSTSGTQETQYF.

This clonotype has more than one count but fewer than ten. The chain combines TRBV30 with TRBJ1-2, with unresolved D. Germline V gives CDR1 GTSNPN, CDR2 SVGIG (reference sequence). The CDR3 is made up of 12 amino acids. V lost 0 bases and J 8 bases, leaving 10 bases between the germline ends. The CDR3 reads CAWSVGDWGYTF. The CDR3 bases are TGTGCCTGGAGTGTTGGAGATTGGGGCTACACCTTC.

This clonotype has just a few counts. This sequence joins TRBV15 and TRBJ2-7; 16 bases agree with TRBD2. V shed 3 bases, J shed 3 bases, and the junction held 14 bases outside the gene matches. CDR3 length: 20 amino acids. Germline V CDR1 and CDR2: LNHNV, YYDKDF (reference sequence). This chain's CDR3 is CATSSAITGTSGRAGYEQYF. In nucleotides, the CDR3 is TGTGCCACCAGCAGTGCTATAACCGGGACTAGCGGGAGGGCCGGCTACGAGCAGTACTTC.

This clonotype was observed a handful of times. At one boundary the junction diverges from the germline segment, which might be a read error. This chain joins TRBV7-3 and TRBJ2-5; TRBD2 aligns across 13 bases. The CDR3 covers 16 residues. The germline V gene encodes CDR1 SGHTA and CDR2 FQGTGA. CDR3 bases: TGTGCCAGCAGCCTATACCCGGGACTAGCGGGATCCGTTCCCGCCTTC. Translation gives CASSLYPGLAGSVPAF.

This clonotype has a count of ten or more. The chain employs TRBV20-1 and TRBJ1-5; 7 positions agree with TRBD1. CDR1 and CDR2 from the germline V gene are DFQATT and SNEGSKA (reference sequence). This CDR3 comprises 14 residues. V lost 5 bases, J lost 2 bases, and 6 bases stayed unmatched. In DNA, the CDR3 is TGCAGTGCTTTAACAGGGGTAGGCAATCAGCCCCAGCATTTT. This codes for CSALTGVGNQPQHF.

This clonotype was seen more than once but under ten times. The V and J genes are TRBV29-1 and TRBJ1-3; D uncertain. Germline V gene data show CDR1 as SQVTM and CDR2 as ANQGSEA. CDR3 length equals 12 residues. V lost 1 base to trimming and J lost 4 bases, with 5 bases between them. CDR3 in amino acids: CSVEAVGNTIYF. The CDR3, as DNA: TGCAGCGTTGAAGCCGTGGGAAACACCATATATTTT.

As concerns this clonotype: The conserved closing phenylalanine or tryptophan is absent in this CDR3, likely reflecting a read error. The DNA is left out, because the CDR3 cannot be placed on it with certainty; the CDR3 is given as TCRdb lists it. The chain has TRBV20-1 and TRBJ1-2; TRBD1, as called in the table, went unchecked against the DNA. Germline assignment: CDR1 DFQATT and CDR2 SNEGSKA (reference sequence). The CDR3 spans 8 residues, counting both ends. CDR3 in amino acids: CSARDRGR.

The chain recombines TRBV12-3 or TRBV12-4 with TRBJ1-1; D is uncertain. The CDR3 runs 11 residues. The V gene lost 5 bases and the J gene lost 6 bases, with 7 bases spanning the gap. The CDR3 DNA reads TGTGCCAGCAGTGCCAGATCTGAAGCTTTCTTT. The encoded protein is CASSARSEAFF.

This clonotype has at least ten counts. The rearrangement uses TRBV7-8 and TRBJ2-2; D possibly corresponds to TRBD2 (6 bases). Between the trimmed V and J ends, which lost 2 bases and 4 bases, there was a span of 11 bases. Germline lookup yields CDR1 SGHVS and CDR2 FQNEAQ. The CDR3 covers 15 residues. The CDR3 spells CASSLYGGFTGELFF. The CDR3 DNA reads TGTGCCAGCAGCTTATACGGGGGATTCACCGGGGAGCTGTTTTTT. Looking up the rest from reference TRBV7-8 and TRBJ2-2 gives the full variable domain: GAGVSQSPRYKVAKRGQDVALRCDPISGHVSLFWYQQALGQGPEFLTYFQNEAQLDKSGLPSDRFFAERPEGSVSTLKIQRTQQEDSAVYLCASSLYGGFTGELFFGEGSRLTVL.

This clonotype showed up many times. This chain uses TRBV28 with TRBJ1-2, with a weak D call TRBD1 (5 bases). The CDR3 is 14 residues long. Germline V gives CDR1 MDHEN, CDR2 SYDVKM. V lost 5 bases and J 2 bases, leaving 12 bases between the germline ends. CDR3 sequence: CASSPPGGNYGYTF. The CDR3 DNA sequence: TGTGCCAGCAGTCCGCCCGGGGGGAACTATGGCTACACCTTC.

This clonotype came up many times. The chain has TRBV2 and TRBJ2-5; 8 bases agree with TRBD2. Looked up from germline, CDR1 is SNHLY and CDR2 is FYNNEI. The CDR3 totals 13 residues. V gave up 9 bases and J gave up 5 bases; unmatched junction bases: 8. The CDR3 sequence: CASRRTSPETQYF. CDR3 in DNA: TGTGCCAGTAGGAGGACTAGCCCGGAGACCCAGTACTTC. Drawing the rest from reference TRBV2 and TRBJ2-5, the complete variable domain is EPEVTQTPSHQVTQMGQEVILRCVPISNHLYFYWYRQILGQKVEFLVSFYNNEISEKSEIFDDQFSVERPDGSNFTLKIRSTKLEDSAMYFCASRRTSPETQYFGPGTRLLVL.

On this clonotype: A read error may be the cause here, since a much bigger clone is one base away. The genes are TRBV10-3 and TRBJ1-2; 7 nucleotides match TRBD1. CDR1 is ENHRY, CDR2 SYGVKD, per germline. The CDR3 is 13 residues long. This chain's CDR3 is CASSDRVNYDYTF. In nucleotides, the CDR3 is TGTGCCAGCAGTGACAGGGTTAACTATGACTACACCTTC.